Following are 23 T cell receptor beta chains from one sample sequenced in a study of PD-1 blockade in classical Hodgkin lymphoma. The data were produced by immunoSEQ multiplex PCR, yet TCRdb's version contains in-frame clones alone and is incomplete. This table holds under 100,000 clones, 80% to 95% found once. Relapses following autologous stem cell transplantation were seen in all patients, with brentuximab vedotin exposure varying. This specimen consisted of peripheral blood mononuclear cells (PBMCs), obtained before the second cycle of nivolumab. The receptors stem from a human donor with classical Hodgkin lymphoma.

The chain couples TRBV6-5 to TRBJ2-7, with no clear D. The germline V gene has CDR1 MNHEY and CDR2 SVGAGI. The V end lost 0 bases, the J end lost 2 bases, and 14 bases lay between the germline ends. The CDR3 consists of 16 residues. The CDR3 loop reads CASSYSKSRRTYEQYF. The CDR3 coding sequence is TGTGCCAGCAGTTACTCGAAAAGCAGAAGAACCTACGAGCAGTACTTC.

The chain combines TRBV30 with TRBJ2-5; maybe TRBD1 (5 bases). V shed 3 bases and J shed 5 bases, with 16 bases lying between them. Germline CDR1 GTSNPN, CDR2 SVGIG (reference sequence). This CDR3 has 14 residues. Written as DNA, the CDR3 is TGTGCCTGGAGAATACAGGTCTTTGGGGAGACCCAGTACTTC. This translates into CAWRIQVFGETQYF.

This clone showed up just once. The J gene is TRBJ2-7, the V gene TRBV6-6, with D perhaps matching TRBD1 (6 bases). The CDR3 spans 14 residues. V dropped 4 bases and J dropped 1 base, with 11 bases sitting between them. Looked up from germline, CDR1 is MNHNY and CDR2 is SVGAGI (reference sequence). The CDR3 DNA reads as TGTGCCAGCAGTTCCCAACAGGGTTCCTACGAGCAGTACTTC. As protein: CASSSQQGSYEQYF.

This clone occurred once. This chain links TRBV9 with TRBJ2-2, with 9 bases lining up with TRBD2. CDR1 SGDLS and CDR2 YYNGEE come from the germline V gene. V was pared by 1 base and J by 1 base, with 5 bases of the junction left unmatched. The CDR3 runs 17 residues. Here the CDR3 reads CASSVSRGRVNTGELFF. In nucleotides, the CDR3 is TGTGCCAGCAGCGTAAGTCGCGGGAGGGTGAACACCGGGGAGCTGTTTTTT.

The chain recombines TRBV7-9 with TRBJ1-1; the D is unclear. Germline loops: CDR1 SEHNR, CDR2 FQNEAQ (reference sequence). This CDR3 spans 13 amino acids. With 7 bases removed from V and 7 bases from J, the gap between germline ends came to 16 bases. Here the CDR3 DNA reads TGTGCCAGCACTTCCCCTTCAGAATATGAAGCTTTCTTT. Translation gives CASTSPSEYEAFF.

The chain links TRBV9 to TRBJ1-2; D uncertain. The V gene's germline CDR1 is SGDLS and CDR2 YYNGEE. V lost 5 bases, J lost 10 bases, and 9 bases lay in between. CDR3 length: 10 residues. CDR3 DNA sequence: TGTGCCAGCAGTGGACGTCTCTACACCTTC. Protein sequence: CASSGRLYTF.

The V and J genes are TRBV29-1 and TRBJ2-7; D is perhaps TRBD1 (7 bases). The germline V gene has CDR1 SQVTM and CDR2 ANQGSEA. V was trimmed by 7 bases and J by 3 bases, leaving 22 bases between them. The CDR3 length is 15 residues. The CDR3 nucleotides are TGCAGCGGGGGACAGTATCGGGGGCCTGGCTACGAGCAGTACTTC. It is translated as CSGGQYRGPGYEQYF.

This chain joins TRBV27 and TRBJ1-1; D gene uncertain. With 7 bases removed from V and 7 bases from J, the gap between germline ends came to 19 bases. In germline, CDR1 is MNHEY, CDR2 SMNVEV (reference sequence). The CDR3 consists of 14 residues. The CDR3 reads CASKPQVPAFEAFF. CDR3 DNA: TGTGCCAGCAAACCTCAGGTCCCGGCCTTTGAAGCTTTCTTT.

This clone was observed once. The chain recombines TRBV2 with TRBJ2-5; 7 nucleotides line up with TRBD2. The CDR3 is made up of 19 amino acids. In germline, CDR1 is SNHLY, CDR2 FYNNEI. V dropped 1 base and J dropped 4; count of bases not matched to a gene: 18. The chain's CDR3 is CASSEGIVIAGLITETQYF. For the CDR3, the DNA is TGTGCCAGCAGTGAAGGGATTGTGATAGCGGGCCTAATTACAGAGACCCAGTACTTC. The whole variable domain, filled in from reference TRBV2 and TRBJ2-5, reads EPEVTQTPSHQVTQMGQEVILRCVPISNHLYFYWYRQILGQKVEFLVSFYNNEISEKSEIFDDQFSVERPDGSNFTLKIRSTKLEDSAMYFCASSEGIVIAGLITETQYFGPGTRLLVL.

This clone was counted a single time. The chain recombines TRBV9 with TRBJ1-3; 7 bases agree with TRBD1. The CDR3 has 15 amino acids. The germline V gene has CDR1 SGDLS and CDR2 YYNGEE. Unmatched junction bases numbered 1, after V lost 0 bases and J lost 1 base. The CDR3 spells CASSVATGSGNTIYF. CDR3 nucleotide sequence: TGTGCCAGCAGCGTAGCGACAGGGTCTGGAAACACCATATATTTT.

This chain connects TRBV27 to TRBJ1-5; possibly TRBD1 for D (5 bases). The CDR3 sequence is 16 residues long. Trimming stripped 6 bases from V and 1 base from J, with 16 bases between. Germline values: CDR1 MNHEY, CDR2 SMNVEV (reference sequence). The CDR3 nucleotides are TGTGCCAGCAGATCCCGGGGGGGTCTAAGCAATCAGCCCCAGCATTTT. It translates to CASRSRGGLSNQPQHF.

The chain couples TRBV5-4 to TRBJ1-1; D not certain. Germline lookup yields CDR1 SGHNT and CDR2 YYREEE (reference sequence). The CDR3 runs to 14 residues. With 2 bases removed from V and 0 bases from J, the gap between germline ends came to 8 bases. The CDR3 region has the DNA TGTGCCAGCAGCTTCTCTAGGGTGAACACTGAAGCTTTCTTT. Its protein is CASSFSRVNTEAFF.

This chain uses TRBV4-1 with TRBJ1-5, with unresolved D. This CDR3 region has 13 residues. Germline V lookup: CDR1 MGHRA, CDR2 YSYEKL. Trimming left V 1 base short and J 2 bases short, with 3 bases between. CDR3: CASSQVRNQPQHF. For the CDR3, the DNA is TGCGCCAGCAGCCAAGTACGCAATCAGCCCCAGCATTTT.

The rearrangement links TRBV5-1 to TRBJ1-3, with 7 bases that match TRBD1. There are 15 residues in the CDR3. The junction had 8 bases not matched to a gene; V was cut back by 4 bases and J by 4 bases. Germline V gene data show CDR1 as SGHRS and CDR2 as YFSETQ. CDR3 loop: CASSPTGVAGNTIYF. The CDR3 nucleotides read TGCGCCAGCAGCCCAACAGGGGTTGCCGGAAACACCATATATTTT. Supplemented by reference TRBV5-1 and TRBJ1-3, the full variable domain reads KAGVTQTPRYLIKTRGQQVTLSCSPISGHRSVSWYQQTPGQGLQFLFEYFSETQRNKGNFPGRFSGRQFSNSRSEMNVSTLELGDSALYLCASSPTGVAGNTIYFGEGSWLTVV.

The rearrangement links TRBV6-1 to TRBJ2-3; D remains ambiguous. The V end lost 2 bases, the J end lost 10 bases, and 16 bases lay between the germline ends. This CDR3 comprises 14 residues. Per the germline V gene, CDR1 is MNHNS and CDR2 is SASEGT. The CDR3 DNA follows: TGTGCCAGCAGTGAATTGGCGGTTGTCGTGTCGCAGTATTTT. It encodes CASSELAVVVSQYF.

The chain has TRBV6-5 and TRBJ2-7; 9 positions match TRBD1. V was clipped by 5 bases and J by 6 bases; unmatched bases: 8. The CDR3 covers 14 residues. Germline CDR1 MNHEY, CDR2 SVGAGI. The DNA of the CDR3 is TGTGCCAGCAGTGATTCCGGGACAGGGACCGAGCAGTACTTC. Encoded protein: CASSDSGTGTEQYF.

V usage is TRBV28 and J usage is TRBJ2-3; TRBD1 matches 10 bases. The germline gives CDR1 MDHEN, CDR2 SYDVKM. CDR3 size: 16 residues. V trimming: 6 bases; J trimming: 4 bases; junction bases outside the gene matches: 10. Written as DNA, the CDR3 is TGTGCCAGCAGCACAAGACGACAGGGGGCGTCAGATACGCAGTATTTT. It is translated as CASSTRRQGASDTQYF.

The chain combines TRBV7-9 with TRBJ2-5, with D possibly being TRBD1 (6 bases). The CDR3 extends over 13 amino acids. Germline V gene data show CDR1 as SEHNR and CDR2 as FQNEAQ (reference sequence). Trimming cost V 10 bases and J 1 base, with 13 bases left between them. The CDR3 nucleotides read TGTGCCACCCAGGGGCCCTCCCAAGAGACCCAGTACTTC. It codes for CATQGPSQETQYF.

The CDR3: CASQELAGNPSTDTQYF. The DNA for the CDR3 is TGTGCCAGCCAGGAATTAGCGGGAAATCCTAGCACAGATACGCAGTATTTT. V and J are TRBV30 and TRBJ2-3; 8 nucleotides match TRBD2. The CDR3 totals 17 residues. CDR1 and CDR2 from the germline V gene are GTSNPN and SVGIG (reference sequence). V lost 8 bases to trimming and J lost 0 bases; unmatched junction nucleotides: 16.

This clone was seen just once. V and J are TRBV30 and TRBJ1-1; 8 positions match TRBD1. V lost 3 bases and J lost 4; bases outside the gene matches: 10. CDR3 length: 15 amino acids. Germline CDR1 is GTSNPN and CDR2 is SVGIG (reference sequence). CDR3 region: CAWSYERTGLTEAFF. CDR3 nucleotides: TGTGCCTGGAGCTATGAACGGACAGGGCTCACTGAAGCTTTCTTT. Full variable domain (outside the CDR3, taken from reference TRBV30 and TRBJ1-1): SQTIHQWPATLVQPVGSPLSLECTVEGTSNPNLYWYRQAAGRGLQLLFYSVGIGQISSEVPQNLSASRPQDRQFILSSKKLLLSDSGFYLCAWSYERTGLTEAFFGQGTRLTVV.

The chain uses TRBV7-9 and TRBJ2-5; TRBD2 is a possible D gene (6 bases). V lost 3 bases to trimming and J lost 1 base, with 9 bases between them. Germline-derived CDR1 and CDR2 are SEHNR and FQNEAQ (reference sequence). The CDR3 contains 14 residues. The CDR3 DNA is TGTGCCAGCAGCTTGGGGGGACCCCAAGAGACCCAGTACTTC. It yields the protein CASSLGGPQETQYF.

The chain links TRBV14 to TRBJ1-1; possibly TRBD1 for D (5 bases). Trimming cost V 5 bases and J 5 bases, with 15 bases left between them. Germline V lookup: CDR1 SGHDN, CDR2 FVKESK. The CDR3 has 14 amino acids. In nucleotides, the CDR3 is TGTGCCAGCAGCGTAGGGTTAGGGGTTACTGAAGCTTTCTTT. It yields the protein CASSVGLGVTEAFF.

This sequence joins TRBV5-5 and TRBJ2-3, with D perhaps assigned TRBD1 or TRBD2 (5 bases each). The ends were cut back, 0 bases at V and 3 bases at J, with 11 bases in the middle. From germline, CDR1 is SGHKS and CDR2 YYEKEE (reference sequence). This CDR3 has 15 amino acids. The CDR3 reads CASSLVGVRTDTQYF. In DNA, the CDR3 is TGTGCCAGCAGCTTGGTGGGGGTCAGGACAGATACGCAGTATTTT.